The source of this T cell receptor beta chain is a study of shared clonotypes between healthy human individuals. Study as a whole: Every donor yielded three CD4 naive, three CD4 memory, two CD8 naive and one CD8 memory plate.

A remark on this clone: In the same sample, other DNA sequences code for this CDR3.

Sequenced by immunoSEQ multiplex PCR; TCRdb stores in-frame clones only, minus some. Of roughly 2.5 million clones detected, roughly 92% appear once; the ten largest clones hold roughly 0.15%. This CDR3 spans 14 amino acids. In germline, CDR1 is SGHTA, CDR2 FQGNSA. V lost 5 bases, J lost 2 bases, and 4 bases stayed unmatched. The genes are TRBV7-2 and TRBJ2-3; TRBD1 aligns across 7 bases. The origin of this receptor is a man aged 18 to 35 in good health. Sequenced sample: naive CD4+ T cells sorted from blood. The subset: CD45RA+ positively selected. The CDR3 DNA sequence: TGTGCCAGCAGCCGGGACAGCTCCACAGATACGCAGTATTTT. Its translation is CASSRDSSTDTQYF. Filled out from reference TRBV7-2 and TRBJ2-3, the complete variable domain reads GAGVSQSPSNKVTEKGKDVELRCDPISGHTALYWYRQSLGQGLEFLIYFQGNSAPDKSGLPSDRFSAERTGGSVSTLTIQRTQQEDSAVYLCASSRDSSTDTQYFGPGTRLTVL.